This T cell receptor (beta chain) was identified in a study of blood T cell repertoires in COVID-19. Study-level background: T cells, B-cell-depleted T cells, or PBMCs supplied cDNA or gDNA.

The CDR3 consists of 13 residues. Germline CDR1 reads SQVTM; CDR2 reads ANQGSEA. V gave up 6 bases and J gave up 4 bases; unmatched junction bases: 8. Per the original data handling: Quantification of nucleated cells was approximated via reference gene primer amplification. Produced via immunoSEQ multiplex PCR; TCRdb's table is partial and in-frame only. The D gene and trimming were derived from the DNA, and the V and J assignments and clone size from that table. The sample contains 90,000 to 120,000 clones, around four fifths of which appear only once. The chain recombines TRBV29-1 with TRBJ2-5, with 7 nucleotides matching TRBD1. The material sequenced was peripheral blood. The TCR originated in a woman aged 70-85 years with acute or convalescent COVID-19. In DNA, the CDR3 is TGCAGCGTGGGATGGGGACAGACAGAGACCCAGTACTTC. Translation gives CSVGWGQTETQYF. Supplemented by reference TRBV29-1 and TRBJ2-5, the full variable domain reads SAVISQKPSRDICQRGTSLTIQCQVDSQVTMMFWYRQQPGQSLTLIATANQGSEATYESGFVIDKFPISRPNLTFSTLTVSNMSPEDSSIYLCSVGWGQTETQYFGPGTRLLVL.